Listed below are T cell receptor beta chains from one sample, sequenced in a study of T-cell memory formation after mild COVID-19. A single record per CDR3 protein comes from TCRdb applying MiXCR to the 5' RACE reads. Here the sample spans 350,000 to 450,000 distinct CDR3 sequences, roughly 20% being singletons. Sequences were obtained from PBMCs or a T cell subset sorted from them (not recorded which). Every receptor here comes from an adult woman who had mild COVID-19 (a few samples of this study predate the infection). Cell type and time point are not known. The CDR3 runs from the conserved cysteine through the conserved F or W. Each record gives: clone size, D gene, V gene, J gene, CDR3 DNA, CDR3 protein. A D gene is named only where the DNA matches it firmly. Size is stated for part of the rows, as once, few or many counts, or as a class when the clone is expanded.

>-|-|TRBV13|TRBJ1-3
TGTGCCAGCAGCTCCCCAGGGCTGGCAGGGGGAAACACCATATATTTT
CASSSPGLAGGNTIYF
>-|-|TRBV16|TRBJ2-7
TGTGCCAGCAGCCAACTAATAACGACCGAGCAGTACTTC
CASSQLITTEQYF
>-|TRBD2|TRBV7-9|TRBJ2-3
TGTGCCAGCAGCTCGTCTAGCGGGGGGGAAACCATCTTT
CASSSSSGGETIF
>-|-|TRBV7-2|TRBJ1-5
TGTGCCAGCAGCCTAGCGGGGGGCTGGAGCAATCAGCCCCAGCATTTT
CASSLAGGWSNQPQHF
>-|-|TRBV24-1|TRBJ2-2
TGTGCCACCAGTGATCCCCGGTCCGAATGGGTTACCAACACCGGGGAGCTGTTTTTT
CATSDPRSEWVTNTGELFF
>-|-|TRBV20-1|TRBJ1-5
TGCAGTGCGGGGGGTCTCTACAGCAATCAGCCCCAGCATTTT
CSAGGLYSNQPQHF
>few|TRBD1|TRBV12-3/TRBV12-4|TRBJ2-7
TGTGCCAGCAGATCCACGGGACAGGGGGACTACGAGCAGTACTTC
CASRSTGQGDYEQYF
>few|-|TRBV5-6|TRBJ2-4
TGTGCCAGAGGGTTAGCCAAAAACATTCAGTACTTC
CARGLAKNIQYF
>-|TRBD1|TRBV19|TRBJ1-2
TGTGCCAGTAGCCCGGGACAGTCTAACTATGGCTACACCTTC
CASSPGQSNYGYTF
>-|TRBD1|TRBV7-6|TRBJ1-2
TGTGCCAGCAGCCCCCTGCCGGTCCAGGGGGCGACCTATGGCTACACCTTC
CASSPLPVQGATYGYTF
>many|-|TRBV7-6|TRBJ2-7
TGTGCCAGCAGCACGGGAGACTCCTACGAGCAGTACTTC
CASSTGDSYEQYF
>many|-|TRBV25-1|TRBJ2-7
TGTGCCAGCAGTGAAGTTGGGGTCCACGAGCAGTACTTC
CASSEVGVHEQYF
>-|-|TRBV7-9|TRBJ2-7
TGTGCCAGCAGCTCAAGAGGCGCCGGAGGGCCCTACGAGCAGTACTTC
CASSSRGAGGPYEQYF
>-|TRBD2|TRBV11-3|TRBJ2-1
TGTGCCAGCAGCTTAGAGGGACTAGCGGGAGTTCGGGAGCAGTTCTTC
CASSLEGLAGVREQFF
>few|TRBD2|TRBV12-3/TRBV12-4|TRBJ2-3
TGTGCCAGCAGCACCGGGACTAGCGCCCGGATAGATACGCAGTATTTT
CASSTGTSARIDTQYF
>few|-|TRBV12-5|TRBJ1-2
TGTGCTAGTGGTTTGGTAGTAGGACAGTACCCCTATGGCTACACCTTC
CASGLVVGQYPYGYTF
>-|-|TRBV24-1|TRBJ1-2
TGTGCCACCAGTGATTTACACCTTAACTATGGCTACACCTTC
CATSDLHLNYGYTF
>-|TRBD1|TRBV25-1|TRBJ1-1
TGTGCCAGCAGTGCCATAATGACAGGGTCGAACACTGAAGCTTTCTTT
CASSAIMTGSNTEAFF
>many|-|TRBV5-1|TRBJ2-3
TGCGCCAGCAGCTTGGTTTGGCGCCCCGCTGGCACAGATACGCAGTATTTT
CASSLVWRPAGTDTQYF
>many|-|TRBV12-3/TRBV12-4|TRBJ2-3
TGTGCCAGCAGCTTCACAGATACGCAGTATTTT
CASSFTDTQYF
>-|TRBD1|TRBV15|TRBJ1-5
TGTGCCACCAGCACTAAGGACAGGGTGGATCAGCCCCAGCATTTT
CATSTKDRVDQPQHF
>-|TRBD2|TRBV20-1|TRBJ2-3
TGCAGTGCTAGAGATCTAGCGGGGGCACTAGATACGCAGTATTTT
CSARDLAGALDTQYF
>-|TRBD1|TRBV11-3|TRBJ1-5
TGTGCCAGCAGCTTCCCCCCCGGGACAGGGGACGATAGCAATCAGCCCCAGCATTTT
CASSFPPGTGDDSNQPQHF
>many|-|TRBV6-2/TRBV6-3|TRBJ2-7
TGTGCCAGCAGTTACTTCGGGAGCTCCTACGAGCAGTACTTC
CASSYFGSSYEQYF
>few|-|TRBV29-1|TRBJ2-1
TGCAGCGTTGAAAACAGGGCCGGCTCCTACAATGAGCAGTTCTTC
CSVENRAGSYNEQFF
>-|-|TRBV7-9|TRBJ1-1
TGTGCCAGCAGCTTAGGAGGGGATATCACTGAAGCTTTCTTT
CASSLGGDITEAFF
>many|-|TRBV7-7|TRBJ2-1
TGTGCCAGCAGCTTAGTGTGGGCAGGGGCAAATGAGCAGTTCTTC
CASSLVWAGANEQFF
>-|TRBD2|TRBV27|TRBJ2-1
TGTGCCAGCTACAAAGGACTAGCGGGAAGGGAGCTGTACATTGAGCAGTTCTTC
CASYKGLAGRELYIEQFF
>-|-|TRBV14|TRBJ1-2
TGTGCCAGCAGCCCCACTCAGGGCTATGGCTACACCTTC
CASSPTQGYGYTF